This TCR beta chain was sequenced in a study of beta chain features in type 1 diabetes. Study overall: Patients did not differ from healthy donors in age, gender or cell yield. Study-wide points: PCR may have favored shorter templates equally in patients and controls. TCRB CDR3s from Type 1 diabetes patients were moderately but significantly shorter in all four CD4+ subsets.

This clone has only a few counts. Its antigen is currently unknown. Reverse transcription of all isolated RNA meant that expressed TCRB transcripts were sequenced. Some clones are missing from TCRdb's copy, which holds only in-frame ones; the method was immunoSEQ multiplex PCR. The table shows roughly 500,000 clones, with about an eighth occurring only once. The CDR3 is 16 residues long. Germline CDR1 ENHRY, CDR2 SYGVKD. The V end was cut by 3 bases, the J end by 0 bases, with 13 bases between. Specimen: naive CD4+ T cells from blood. This clonotype originated in a young woman in good health. The V gene is TRBV10-3, the J gene TRBJ2-3; tentatively, D is TRBD1 (6 bases). The CDR3 coding sequence is TGTGCCATCAGTGACTCGGGGACAAAGAGCACAGATACGCAGTATTTT. As protein: CAISDSGTKSTDTQYF.